Shown below are 32 T cell receptor beta chains from a single sample sequenced in a study of PD-1 blockade in classical Hodgkin lymphoma. Time point: cycle 4 day 1 (C4D1), after 6 weeks of nivolumab. Exposure to brentuximab vedotin varied, and each patient had relapsed following autologous stem cell transplantation. Sequencing was performed with immunoSEQ multiplex PCR; in TCRdb, only in-frame clones are kept and a portion is missing. The sample yields some 16,000 clones, 83% seen once. The sequences come from peripheral blood mononuclear cells (PBMCs), collected before the fourth cycle of nivolumab. The receptors originated from a human donor with classical Hodgkin lymphoma.

The chain couples TRBV19 to TRBJ1-5; possible D gene TRBD1, 6 bases. The CDR3 consists of 13 residues. Germline CDR1 is LNHDA and CDR2 is SQIVND (reference sequence). V shed 4 bases and J shed 7 bases, with 11 bases lying between them. This chain's CDR3 is CASSNPGGQPQHF. DNA of the CDR3: TGTGCCAGTAGTAACCCTGGGGGCCAGCCCCAGCATTTT. Combining the CDR3 with reference TRBV19 and TRBJ1-5 gives the whole variable domain DGGITQSPKYLFRKEGQNVTLSCEQNLNHDAMYWYRQDPGQGLRLIYYSQIVNDFQKGDIAEGYSVSREKKESFPLTVTSAQKNPTAFYLCASSNPGGQPQHFGDGTRLSIL.

This sequence joins TRBV5-1 and TRBJ2-2; 8 bases line up with TRBD1. Unmatched junction bases numbered 8, after V lost 4 bases and J lost 6 bases. CDR1 is SGHRS, CDR2 YFSETQ, per germline. There are 15 residues in the CDR3. DNA of the CDR3: TGCGCCAGCAGCGTACAGGGGGTGGCGGCCGGGGAGCTGTTTTTT. This encodes CASSVQGVAAGELFF.

This chain joins TRBV7-8 and TRBJ1-6; D unclear. The ends were cut back, 6 bases at V and 6 bases at J, with 12 bases in the middle. Germline V gives CDR1 SGHVS, CDR2 FQNEAQ. The CDR3 runs to 14 residues. The CDR3: CASSYGDINSPLHF. CDR3 coding DNA: TGTGCCAGCAGTTATGGGGATATTAATTCACCCCTCCACTTT.

The V gene is TRBV9, the J gene TRBJ2-1, with 9 nucleotides matching TRBD2. With 4 bases clipped from V and 5 bases from J, the junction kept 7 bases outside the gene matches. Looked up from germline, CDR1 is SGDLS and CDR2 is YYNGEE. The CDR3 extends over 15 amino acids. The CDR3 protein is CASSSRLAANNEQFF. The CDR3 DNA sequence: TGTGCCAGCAGCTCACGACTAGCGGCTAACAATGAGCAGTTCTTC.

The chain couples TRBV29-1 to TRBJ2-5, with TRBD1 matching over 7 bases. Per germline, CDR1 SQVTM and CDR2 ANQGSEA. The CDR3 consists of 12 residues. The J segment lost 2 bases and the V segment lost 6 bases, leaving 3 bases of the junction unmatched. The CDR3, as DNA: TGCAGCGTCGGGACAGCACAAGAGACCCAGTACTTC. Amino acids: CSVGTAQETQYF.

V is TRBV5-5 and J is TRBJ2-1; D gene unclear. The CDR3 has 12 amino acids. Trimming removed 0 bases from V and 12 bases from J, with 10 bases in between. From germline, CDR1 is SGHKS and CDR2 YYEKEE (reference sequence). Here the CDR3 reads CASSLVEGRQFF. The CDR3 region has the DNA TGTGCCAGCAGCTTGGTTGAAGGACGGCAGTTCTTC.

The rearrangement joins TRBV2 to TRBJ1-5; no clear D. CDR1 is SNHLY, CDR2 FYNNEI, per germline. Deletions cut 4 bases from V and 4 bases from J, with 11 bases between. The CDR3 is 14 residues long. The CDR3 DNA reads TGTGCCAGCAGTGTCTTCAGCGATAATCAGCCCCAGCATTTT. It translates to CASSVFSDNQPQHF.

The J gene is TRBJ1-2, the V gene TRBV6-5; no clear D gene. Trimming stripped 5 bases from V and 6 bases from J, with 13 bases between. This CDR3 comprises 13 residues. Per germline, CDR1 MNHEY and CDR2 SVGAGI. CDR3 DNA: TGTGCCAGCAGTACCCCAAAATCGGATGGCTACACCTTC. This codes for CASSTPKSDGYTF.

CDR3 residues: CATSRGGGGTDTQYF. The DNA of the CDR3 is TGTGCCACCAGCAGAGGAGGCGGGGGCACAGATACGCAGTATTTT. This chain uses TRBV15 with TRBJ2-3; TRBD2 is a possible D gene (6 bases). Looked up from germline, CDR1 is LNHNV and CDR2 is YYDKDF (reference sequence). The CDR3 is 15 amino acids. With 1 base removed from V and 1 base from J, the gap between germline ends came to 9 bases.

V is TRBV7-9 and J is TRBJ1-4; 9 bases line up with TRBD1. The CDR3 spans 14 residues. CDR1 is SEHNR, CDR2 FQNEAQ, per germline (reference sequence). V was clipped by 8 bases and J by 7 bases; unmatched bases: 8. The chain's CDR3 is CASGTGSFSEKLFF. The CDR3 coding sequence is TGTGCCAGCGGGACAGGGAGTTTTAGTGAAAAACTGTTTTTT. Filled out from reference TRBV7-9 and TRBJ1-4, the complete variable domain reads DTGVSQNPRHKITKRGQNVTFRCDPISEHNRLYWYRQTLGQGPEFLTYFQNEAQLEKSRLLSDRFSAERPKGSFSTLEIQRTEQGDSAMYLCASGTGSFSEKLFFGSGTQLSVL.

The chain is built from TRBV9 and TRBJ1-6; 7 bases are a match to TRBD1. Trimming took 4 bases from V and 10 from J; bases not matched to a gene: 11. CDR3 length: 15 amino acids. Germline-derived CDR1 and CDR2 are SGDLS and YYNGEE. This chain's CDR3 is CASSPSGGSESPLHF. CDR3 nucleotides: TGTGCCAGCAGCCCCTCAGGGGGAAGCGAGTCACCCCTCCACTTT.

This chain joins TRBV7-9 and TRBJ2-7; D is ambiguous. Between the trimmed V and J ends, which lost 3 bases and 3 bases, there was a span of 6 bases. Per the germline V gene, CDR1 is SEHNR and CDR2 is FQNEAQ (reference sequence). The CDR3 totals 12 residues. The CDR3 sequence: CASSFQLYEQYF. DNA for the CDR3: TGTGCCAGCAGCTTCCAGCTCTACGAGCAGTACTTC. The entire variable domain, with the rest obtained from reference TRBV7-9 and TRBJ2-7, is as follows: DTGVSQNPRHKITKRGQNVTFRCDPISEHNRLYWYRQTLGQGPEFLTYFQNEAQLEKSRLLSDRFSAERPKGSFSTLEIQRTEQGDSAMYLCASSFQLYEQYFGPGTRLTVT.

CDR3 in DNA: TGTGCCAGCAGCCCATTGACAGGTTCTAACTATGGCTACACCTTC. Residues: CASSPLTGSNYGYTF. The V and J genes are TRBV7-8 and TRBJ1-2, with D possibly matching TRBD1 (6 bases). The CDR3 length is 15 residues. The ends were cut back, 5 bases at V and 0 bases at J, with 13 bases in the middle. Germline V gene data show CDR1 as SGHVS and CDR2 as FQNEAQ.

V and J are TRBV5-1 and TRBJ1-2; D is unclear. Germline values: CDR1 SGHRS, CDR2 YFSETQ. V was cut by 0 bases and J by 5 bases, with 5 bases left in between. The CDR3 totals 12 residues. The DNA of the CDR3 is TGCGCCAGCAGCTTGGGGGCTTATGGCTACACCTTC. This translates into CASSLGAYGYTF.

DNA for the CDR3: TGCGCCAGCAGCAAGACAGGGAAGCCTAATGAAAAACTGTTTTTT. This gives the protein CASSKTGKPNEKLFF. The chain uses TRBV5-1 and TRBJ1-4; 7 bases match TRBD1. Losses at the gene ends were 4 bases for V and 3 bases for J; bases not matched to a gene: 6. The germline CDR1 and CDR2 sequences are SGHRS and YFSETQ. The length of the CDR3 is 15 residues. Using reference TRBV5-1 and TRBJ1-4 for the parts outside the CDR3, the full variable domain is KAGVTQTPRYLIKTRGQQVTLSCSPISGHRSVSWYQQTPGQGLQFLFEYFSETQRNKGNFPGRFSGRQFSNSRSEMNVSTLELGDSALYLCASSKTGKPNEKLFFGSGTQLSVL.

The gene calls are TRBV5-1 and TRBJ2-3; D is undetermined. The CDR3 covers 15 residues. The V gene lost 0 bases and the J gene lost 2 bases, with 10 bases spanning the gap. CDR1 is SGHRS and CDR2 is YFSETQ in the germline V gene. In nucleotides, the CDR3 is TGCGCCAGCAGCTTGGCCTTAGGTGACACAGATACGCAGTATTTT. This sequence encodes CASSLALGDTDTQYF.

V and J are TRBV28 and TRBJ2-7; D is unresolved. The germline V and J ends were trimmed by 6 bases and 3 bases, with 9 bases remaining between them. CDR1 is MDHEN, CDR2 SYDVKM, per germline. The CDR3 spans 12 residues. CDR3 amino acids: CASSPDIYEQYF. The CDR3, as DNA: TGTGCCAGCAGCCCAGACATCTACGAGCAGTACTTC. Filled out from reference TRBV28 and TRBJ2-7, the complete variable domain reads DVKVTQSSRYLVKRTGEKVFLECVQDMDHENMFWYRQDPGLGLRLIYFSYDVKMKEKGDIPEGYSVSREKKERFSLILESASTNQTSMYLCASSPDIYEQYFGPGTRLTVT.

The CDR3 coding sequence is TGCGCCAGCAGCTTGGCCCGGACAGGGATCAACGAGCAGTACTTC. The encoded protein is CASSLARTGINEQYF. This sequence joins TRBV5-1 and TRBJ2-7; TRBD1 matches 8 bases. Trimming removed 0 bases from V and 5 bases from J; junction bases left unmatched: 7. CDR1 SGHRS and CDR2 YFSETQ come from the germline V gene. The CDR3 has 15 amino acids.

The chain uses TRBV5-1 and TRBJ1-1; D uncertain. Trimming left V 1 base short and J 7 bases short, with 8 bases between. Germline CDR1 reads SGHRS; CDR2 reads YFSETQ. There are 12 residues in the CDR3. Here the CDR3 reads CASSLLGGEAFF. The CDR3 nucleotides read TGCGCCAGCAGCTTGTTGGGTGGTGAAGCTTTCTTT. The whole variable domain, remainder taken from reference TRBV5-1 and TRBJ1-1, is KAGVTQTPRYLIKTRGQQVTLSCSPISGHRSVSWYQQTPGQGLQFLFEYFSETQRNKGNFPGRFSGRQFSNSRSEMNVSTLELGDSALYLCASSLLGGEAFFGQGTRLTVV.

The chain uses TRBV19 and TRBJ1-4; TRBD1 matches at 8 bases. The CDR3 contains 15 residues. V shed 2 bases and J 7 bases; nucleotides not matched to a gene: 6. Germline CDR1 and CDR2: LNHDA and SQIVND (reference sequence). CDR3 sequence: CASSIIGQGREKLFF. The CDR3, as DNA: TGTGCCAGTAGTATAATTGGACAGGGCCGTGAAAAACTGTTTTTT.

This chain links TRBV7-9 with TRBJ2-5, with 10 nucleotides matching TRBD2. This CDR3 contains 16 residues. The germline gives CDR1 SEHNR, CDR2 FQNEAQ (reference sequence). V lost 0 bases, J lost 4 bases, and 5 bases stayed unmatched. The CDR3 DNA sequence: TGTGCCAGCAGCTTAGCGCCTAGCGGGGGTTTAGAGACCCAGTACTTC. It codes for CASSLAPSGGLETQYF.

V is TRBV5-1 and J is TRBJ1-1; D perhaps matches TRBD1 (5 bases). CDR3 length: 12 amino acids. The ends were cut back, 3 bases at V and 4 bases at J, with 7 bases in the middle. In germline, CDR1 is SGHRS, CDR2 YFSETQ. This CDR3 is CASSSQGTEAFF. In DNA, the CDR3 is TGCGCCAGCAGCTCCCAGGGCACTGAAGCTTTCTTT. Full variable domain (remainder filled in from reference TRBV5-1 and TRBJ1-1): KAGVTQTPRYLIKTRGQQVTLSCSPISGHRSVSWYQQTPGQGLQFLFEYFSETQRNKGNFPGRFSGRQFSNSRSEMNVSTLELGDSALYLCASSSQGTEAFFGQGTRLTVV.

The V gene is TRBV7-8, the J gene TRBJ2-5; D is perhaps TRBD1 (6 bases). V lost 0 bases and J 2 bases, leaving 7 bases between the germline ends. The CDR3 spans 14 residues. The germline V gene encodes CDR1 SGHVS and CDR2 FQNEAQ. CDR3 nucleotides: TGTGCCAGCAGCTTAGCGAGGGGGCAAGAGACCCAGTACTTC. Residues: CASSLARGQETQYF.

V is TRBV5-1 and J is TRBJ2-2; TRBD1 is a possible D gene (5 bases). The CDR3 is 15 amino acids. Trimming cost V 2 bases and J 3 bases, with 11 bases left between them. CDR1 and CDR2 (germline): SGHRS, YFSETQ. For the CDR3, the DNA is TGCGCCAGCAGCTTACAGGAGCCGGACACCGGGGAGCTGTTTTTT. This gives the protein CASSLQEPDTGELFF.

This chain's CDR3 is CASSFKGGSFSGNTIYF. The CDR3, as DNA: TGTGCCAGCAGCTTCAAGGGAGGCTCCTTCTCTGGAAACACCATATATTTT. The chain joins TRBV5-6 to TRBJ1-3; the D is unclear. Trimming removed 2 bases at V and 0 bases at J, with 15 bases between. The CDR3 runs to 17 residues. Germline V gives CDR1 SGHDT, CDR2 YYEEEE.

V usage is TRBV7-9 and J usage is TRBJ2-3, with TRBD2 matching 9 bases. With V trimmed by 5 bases and J by 2 bases, 8 bases remained unmatched. There are 16 residues in the CDR3. Germline CDR1 is SEHNR and CDR2 is FQNEAQ (reference sequence). The CDR3 here is CASSPGTSFNTDTQYF. CDR3 bases: TGTGCCAGCAGCCCCGGGACTAGCTTTAACACAGATACGCAGTATTTT.

In this sample, this clone turned up a few times. V is TRBV7-9 and J is TRBJ2-7; D may be TRBD1 (6 bases). The CDR3 spans 13 residues. The V gene's germline CDR1 is SEHNR and CDR2 FQNEAQ (reference sequence). Trimming removed 1 base at V and 6 bases at J, with 10 bases between. DNA of the CDR3: TGTGCCAGCAGCTTAGAGGGGGTAGGCGAGCAGTACTTC. This translates into CASSLEGVGEQYF.

The chain uses TRBV7-8 and TRBJ2-3; perhaps TRBD2 as D (6 bases). Trimming pared 5 bases from V and 5 bases from J, leaving 17 bases between. CDR3 length equals 15 residues. CDR1 SGHVS and CDR2 FQNEAQ come from the germline V gene. CDR3 in DNA: TGTGCCAGCAGCATCGGGACTTCCCCGGGAGATACGCAGTATTTT. It specifies CASSIGTSPGDTQYF.

The rearrangement uses TRBV5-1 and TRBJ2-3; 13 positions match TRBD2. The CDR3 is made up of 15 amino acids. The V segment lost 4 bases and the J segment 6 bases; nucleotides outside the gene matches: 5. Germline CDR1 reads SGHRS; CDR2 reads YFSETQ. DNA for the CDR3: TGCGCCAGCAGCGCGGGACTAGCGGGGACCGATACGCAGTATTTT. Translation gives CASSAGLAGTDTQYF.

The rearrangement joins TRBV5-4 to TRBJ1-1; D is perhaps TRBD1 (6 bases). The CDR3 totals 14 residues. Germline CDR1 SGHNT, CDR2 YYREEE (reference sequence). Trimming removed 4 bases at V and 1 base at J, with 11 bases between. The CDR3 protein is CASSRGTQNTEAFF. CDR3 coding DNA: TGTGCCAGCAGCAGGGGGACCCAGAACACTGAAGCTTTCTTT. The full variable domain, its missing parts supplied by reference TRBV5-4 and TRBJ1-1, is ETGVTQSPTHLIKTRGQQVTLRCSSQSGHNTVSWYQQALGQGPQFIFQYYREEENGRGNFPPRFSGLQFPNYSSELNVNALELDDSALYLCASSRGTQNTEAFFGQGTRLTVV.

This chain joins TRBV2 and TRBJ2-2; weak D call: TRBD1 (6 bases). This CDR3 is built from 16 residues. Trimming took off 7 bases at V and 4 bases at J, with 19 bases between the two ends. Germline V gives CDR1 SNHLY, CDR2 FYNNEI. The CDR3 DNA reads as TGTGCCAGCAACAAGGGGGAATCACTTCCCACCGGGGAGCTGTTTTTT. Encoded protein: CASNKGESLPTGELFF.

The chain is built from TRBV5-8 and TRBJ2-1; 8 bases are shared with TRBD1. Trimming at V came to 0 bases and at J to 5 bases, leaving 4 bases not matched to a gene. The CDR3 contains 15 residues. CDR1 is SGHTS and CDR2 is YDEGEE in the germline V gene. CDR3 nucleotide sequence: TGTGCCAGCAGCTTGGATCCGACAGGGGACAATGAGCAGTTCTTC. It encodes CASSLDPTGDNEQFF.